This TCR beta chain was sequenced for a study of shared clonotypes between healthy human individuals. Study at large: There were three CD4 naive, three CD4 memory, two CD8 naive and one CD8 memory plates per donor.

Naive CD8 cells lacked CD45RO, underwent positive selection for CCR7 and left out terminally differentiated effector memory CD45RA+ cells. Each sample came from a Caucasian adult donor living in Nashville, Tennessee. CDR3 length equals 14 residues. Per the germline V gene, CDR1 is MNHNY and CDR2 is SVGAGI (reference sequence). Trimming cost V 0 bases and J 2 bases, with 5 bases left between them. Broader study findings: Clonotypes that were shared across a handful of donors made up roughly 5% of naive CD4 clonotypes. Among non-shared clonotypes, generation probabilities were lower than among those shared by all four donors.

On this clone: Its matching antigen is unknown.

TCRdb's table, derived via immunoSEQ multiplex PCR, lists solely in-frame clones and lacks some. The data show some 1,900,000 clones, approximately 95% seen once. The sequence was obtained from a man aged 18-30 years in good health. The chain employs TRBV6-6 and TRBJ1-3, with no clear D. The sample consisted of naive CD8+ T cells sorted from blood. The CDR3 DNA sequence: TGTGCCAGCAGTTACTCGATGGCTGGAAACACCATATATTTT. Its translation is CASSYSMAGNTIYF.